This entry describes one TCR beta chain. Its antigen is unidentified. The final CDR3 position lacks the conserved phenylalanine or tryptophan, pointing to a likely read error. The DNA is omitted, as the CDR3 cannot be located on it reliably, and the CDR3 follows TCRdb's listing. This entry comes from a study of OX40 agonist ivuxolimab in advanced cancers. Turning to the study itself: Across the patients, intravenous ivuxolimab was delivered every 2 weeks at 0.01 to 10 mg/kg. One hepatocellular carcinoma and two cutaneous melanoma patients partially responded. Findings of the study overall: At 0.1 to 3.0 mg/kg, clonal expansion of CD4+ and CD8+ blood T cells had occurred by week 6. The investigators did not determine what antigen specificity the expanded peripheral T cells had.

Libraries were prepared by immunoSEQ multiplex PCR; TCRdb keeps only in-frame clonotypes and omits some of them. The sample lists 70,000 to 90,000 clones; roughly nine tenths were seen once. The germline V gene has CDR1 GTSNPN and CDR2 SVGIG (reference sequence). The CDR3 has 18 amino acids, counting both end residues. V and J are TRBV30 and TRBJ2-7; the table gives TRBD2 as D, unverified against the DNA. This sample comprised CD4+ or CD8+ T cells sorted from blood, obtained in a trial of the OX40 agonist ivuxolimab. This receptor was taken from an adult with an advanced solid tumor such as melanoma, head and neck, liver or kidney cancer. The CDR3 here is CAWSVLTSGTPLIFGGTN.